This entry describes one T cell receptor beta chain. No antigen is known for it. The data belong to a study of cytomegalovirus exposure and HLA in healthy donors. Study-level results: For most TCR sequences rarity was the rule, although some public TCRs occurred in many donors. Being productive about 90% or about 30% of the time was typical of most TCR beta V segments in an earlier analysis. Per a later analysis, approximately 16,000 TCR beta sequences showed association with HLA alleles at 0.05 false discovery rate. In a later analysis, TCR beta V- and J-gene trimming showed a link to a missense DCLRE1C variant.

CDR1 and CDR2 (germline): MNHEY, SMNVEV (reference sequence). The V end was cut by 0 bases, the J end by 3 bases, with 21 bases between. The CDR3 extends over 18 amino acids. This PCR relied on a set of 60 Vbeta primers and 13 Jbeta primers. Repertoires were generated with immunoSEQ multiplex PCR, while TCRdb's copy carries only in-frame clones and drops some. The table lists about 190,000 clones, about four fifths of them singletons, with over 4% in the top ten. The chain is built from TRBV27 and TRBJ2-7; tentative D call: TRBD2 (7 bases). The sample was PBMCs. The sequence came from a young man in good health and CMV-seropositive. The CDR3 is CASSLSGYEGGGSYEQYF. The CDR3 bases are TGTGCCAGCAGTTTATCAGGGTACGAGGGGGGGGGAAGCTACGAGCAGTACTTC.